These 24 T cell receptor beta chains originate from one sample sequenced in a study of cytomegalovirus exposure and HLA in healthy donors. Both 60 Vbeta primers and 13 Jbeta primers went into the PCR. Produced via immunoSEQ multiplex PCR; TCRdb's table is partial and in-frame only. The table has approximately 160,000 clones, around 77% seen once; the top ten hold about 1.5%. The sample was PBMCs. These receptors were obtained from a woman aged 25 to 39 in good health and CMV-seronegative.

A remark on this clone: Other DNA sequences from this sample encode an identical CDR3 as well. This rearrangement joins TRBV5-1 to TRBJ1-2, with a weak D call TRBD1 (6 bases). Germline CDR1 reads SGHRS; CDR2 reads YFSETQ. V lost 1 base to trimming and J lost 5 bases, with 15 bases between them. The CDR3 runs 15 residues. CDR3: CASSLLGANNYGYTF. DNA of the CDR3: TGCGCCAGCAGCTTGTTGGGGGCCAATAATTATGGCTACACCTTC. Looking up the rest from reference TRBV5-1 and TRBJ1-2 gives the full variable domain: KAGVTQTPRYLIKTRGQQVTLSCSPISGHRSVSWYQQTPGQGLQFLFEYFSETQRNKGNFPGRFSGRQFSNSRSEMNVSTLELGDSALYLCASSLLGANNYGYTFGSGTRLTVV.

The chain links TRBV6-5 to TRBJ2-7; possible D gene TRBD2, 5 bases. Germline loops: CDR1 MNHEY, CDR2 SVGAGI. Trimming cost V 0 bases and J 7 bases, with 10 bases left between them. This CDR3 is 13 amino acids long. For the CDR3, the DNA is TGTGCCAGCAGTTACTCCGGACTGGATGAGCAGTACTTC. This gives the protein CASSYSGLDEQYF.

The chain couples TRBV25-1 to TRBJ1-4; 8 positions match TRBD1. The CDR3 length is 13 residues. CDR1 and CDR2 from the germline V gene are MGHDK and SYGVNS. J lost 3 bases, V lost 10 bases, and 4 bases had no gene match. CDR3 protein: CATQGAPNEKLFF. CDR3 nucleotides: TGTGCCACCCAGGGGGCGCCTAATGAAAAACTGTTTTTT.

This clone was found a few times. This chain joins TRBV4-3 and TRBJ2-3, with 9 bases matching TRBD1. Per the germline V gene, CDR1 is LGHNA and CDR2 is YSLEER. V lost 0 bases and J lost 6; bases outside the gene matches: 10. This CDR3 is 17 amino acids long. The CDR3 DNA follows: TGCGCCAGCAGCCAAGATTCAAGGACAGGGGTGTTGGATACGCAGTATTTT. It encodes CASSQDSRTGVLDTQYF.

J is TRBJ1-6 and V is TRBV6-6; D may be TRBD1 (5 bases). In germline, CDR1 is MNHNY, CDR2 SVGAGI (reference sequence). The CDR3 length is 14 residues. V was pared by 2 bases and J by 7 bases, with 9 bases between. CDR3 residues: CASSYDDRNSPLHF. DNA for the CDR3: TGTGCCAGCAGTTACGACGACAGAAATTCACCCCTCCACTTT.

This sequence joins TRBV28 and TRBJ1-3; D uncertain. This CDR3 spans 16 amino acids. CDR1 MDHEN and CDR2 SYDVKM come from the germline V gene. V was trimmed by 5 bases and J by 0 bases, leaving 14 bases between them. CDR3 in amino acids: CASSRPLGSSGNTIYF. CDR3 DNA sequence: TGTGCCAGCAGTCGCCCCCTAGGAAGCTCTGGAAACACCATATATTTT. The full variable domain, completed using reference TRBV28 and TRBJ1-3, is DVKVTQSSRYLVKRTGEKVFLECVQDMDHENMFWYRQDPGLGLRLIYFSYDVKMKEKGDIPEGYSVSREKKERFSLILESASTNQTSMYLCASSRPLGSSGNTIYFGEGSWLTVV.

The J gene is TRBJ2-7, the V gene TRBV14, with a weak D call TRBD2 (6 bases). The CDR3 covers 11 residues. Trimming took 5 bases from V and 9 from J, leaving 11 bases between them. Germline CDR1 and CDR2: SGHDN and FVKESK. The CDR3 loop reads CASSGRDLQYF. The CDR3 DNA is TGTGCCAGCAGCGGCCGGGACTTGCAGTACTTC.

This clone has a handful of counts. The chain recombines TRBV6-6 with TRBJ2-7; D is ambiguous. The CDR3 has 11 residues. V shed 8 bases and J shed 4 bases, with 9 bases lying between them. CDR1 is MNHNY, CDR2 SVGAGI, per germline (reference sequence). The CDR3 protein is CASCEVYEQYF. CDR3 coding DNA: TGTGCCAGCTGCGAGGTTTACGAGCAGTACTTC.

This clone occurred once. The chain joins TRBV30 to TRBJ1-1; 8 bases fit TRBD1. The trim removed 2 bases at V and 3 bases at J, leaving 5 bases unmatched. The length of the CDR3 is 14 residues. CDR1 is GTSNPN and CDR2 is SVGIG in the germline V gene (reference sequence). The CDR3 nucleotides are TGTGCCTGGAGTCGGACAGGGTCCTACACTGAAGCTTTCTTT. Protein: CAWSRTGSYTEAFF.

The chain carries TRBV6-5 and TRBJ1-4; 7 bases map to TRBD1. This CDR3 has 15 amino acids. The J segment lost 0 bases and the V segment lost 6 bases, leaving 4 bases of the junction unmatched. Germline values: CDR1 MNHEY, CDR2 SVGAGI. In DNA, the CDR3 is TGTGCCAGCAGGACGACAGGGACAACTAATGAAAAACTGTTTTTT. Amino acids: CASRTTGTTNEKLFF.

The rearrangement links TRBV7-9 to TRBJ2-1; 11 bases agree with TRBD2. V lost 3 bases, J lost 5 bases, and 3 bases stayed unmatched. Germline assignment: CDR1 SEHNR and CDR2 FQNEAQ (reference sequence). There are 15 residues in the CDR3. The CDR3 is CASSFLAGGNNEQFF. The CDR3 coding sequence is TGTGCCAGCAGCTTCTTAGCGGGGGGGAACAATGAGCAGTTCTTC. The whole variable domain, remainder taken from reference TRBV7-9 and TRBJ2-1, is DTGVSQNPRHKITKRGQNVTFRCDPISEHNRLYWYRQTLGQGPEFLTYFQNEAQLEKSRLLSDRFSAERPKGSFSTLEIQRTEQGDSAMYLCASSFLAGGNNEQFFGPGTRLTVL.

This sequence joins TRBV18 and TRBJ1-5; possibly TRBD1 for D (5 bases). This CDR3 is 15 amino acids long. Germline V lookup: CDR1 KGHSH, CDR2 LQKENI. Trimming removed 2 bases from V and 3 bases from J, with 11 bases in between. DNA of the CDR3: TGTGCCAGCTCACCAATGGCAGGGAACAATCAGCCCCAGCATTTT. Protein product: CASSPMAGNNQPQHF.

The chain joins TRBV10-3 to TRBJ1-3; a weak D match, TRBD1 (6 bases). CDR1 is ENHRY, CDR2 SYGVKD, per germline. This CDR3 has 14 residues. V shed 8 bases and J shed 4 bases, with 15 bases lying between them. CDR3 sequence: CAIGTWGTGNTIYF. CDR3 in DNA: TGTGCCATCGGTACGTGGGGGACAGGAAACACCATATATTTT.

This clone came up a few times. The chain has TRBV7-2 and TRBJ2-5; 8 bases are a match to TRBD1. V lost 1 base, J lost 1 base, and 8 bases stayed unmatched. The CDR3 covers 17 residues. Per germline, CDR1 SGHTA and CDR2 FQGNSA. The CDR3 protein is CASSLVAGTGGQETQYF. DNA for the CDR3: TGTGCCAGCAGCTTAGTAGCCGGGACAGGCGGCCAAGAGACCCAGTACTTC.

The V gene is TRBV30, the J gene TRBJ1-4; no clear D. Trimming cost V 1 base and J 8 bases, with 17 bases left between them. Germline values: CDR1 GTSNPN, CDR2 SVGIG (reference sequence). There are 15 residues in the CDR3. DNA of the CDR3: TGTGCCTGGAGTGAGGGCAGTGCCAGGAGGGAAAAACTGTTTTTT. It specifies CAWSEGSARREKLFF.

The rearrangement joins TRBV7-9 to TRBJ2-3; 8 nucleotides match TRBD1. V shed 1 base, J shed 5 bases, and the junction held 5 bases outside the gene matches. The CDR3 has 15 amino acids. Germline V gene sequence: CDR1 SEHNR, CDR2 FQNEAQ (reference sequence). The CDR3 region is CASSLVGQGEDTQYF. The CDR3, as DNA: TGTGCCAGCAGCTTAGTTGGACAGGGAGAAGATACGCAGTATTTT. The whole variable domain, filled in from reference TRBV7-9 and TRBJ2-3, reads DTGVSQNPRHKITKRGQNVTFRCDPISEHNRLYWYRQTLGQGPEFLTYFQNEAQLEKSRLLSDRFSAERPKGSFSTLEIQRTEQGDSAMYLCASSLVGQGEDTQYFGPGTRLTVL.

The chain joins TRBV13 to TRBJ1-1; 7 bases align to TRBD1. Trimming at V came to 5 bases and at J to 11 bases, leaving 14 bases not matched to a gene. In germline, CDR1 is PRHDT, CDR2 FYEKMQ (reference sequence). The CDR3 is made up of 14 amino acids. CDR3 nucleotide sequence: TGTGCCAGCAGCCCCCCCCCGGGACAGCTCTCGGCTTTCTTT. This codes for CASSPPPGQLSAFF.

DNA for the CDR3: TGTGCCAGCAGCAAAGCGACAGTGTACAATGAGCAGTTCTTC. Encoded protein: CASSKATVYNEQFF. V and J are TRBV7-9 and TRBJ2-1; possible D gene TRBD1, 5 bases. CDR1 is SEHNR and CDR2 is FQNEAQ in the germline V gene (reference sequence). This CDR3 is 14 amino acids long. Between the trimmed V and J ends, which lost 5 bases and 4 bases, there was a span of 12 bases.

The gene calls are TRBV4-1 and TRBJ2-5; TRBD2 aligns across 8 bases. Germline trimming cut 5 bases from V and 5 bases from J; bases unmatched to any gene: 4. Per germline, CDR1 MGHRA and CDR2 YSYEKL. The length of the CDR3 is 13 residues. The CDR3 reads CASSVTSGETQYF. The CDR3, as DNA: TGCGCCAGCAGCGTAACTAGCGGCGAGACCCAGTACTTC.

The chain is built from TRBV9 and TRBJ2-1, with D possibly TRBD1 on 5 matching bases. Germline values: CDR1 SGDLS, CDR2 YYNGEE. Trimming left V 4 bases short and J 14 bases short, with 19 bases between. This CDR3 spans 13 amino acids. The CDR3 here is CASSSAPGPAEFF. CDR3 DNA: TGTGCCAGCAGCTCCGCCCCAGGGCCAGCTGAGTTCTTC.

In nucleotides, the CDR3 is TGTGCCAGCAGGGCCCTGAGCGGGACTCTCAATGAGCAGTTCTTC. Protein: CASRALSGTLNEQFF. The genes are TRBV5-6 and TRBJ2-1, with 7 bases that match TRBD2. The CDR3 totals 15 residues. V shed 5 bases and J 6 bases; nucleotides not matched to a gene: 11. CDR1 is SGHDT and CDR2 is YYEEEE in the germline V gene.

This clone was detected a few times. The rearrangement joins TRBV5-4 to TRBJ1-1; D may be TRBD1 (6 bases). The CDR3 sequence is 15 residues long. V was trimmed by 3 bases and J by 1 base, leaving 13 bases between them. Germline V gene data show CDR1 as SGHNT and CDR2 as YYREEE (reference sequence). CDR3 region: CASSSPGQPNTEAFF. The CDR3 region has the DNA TGTGCCAGCAGCTCGCCGGGACAACCGAACACTGAAGCTTTCTTT. The whole variable domain, remainder taken from reference TRBV5-4 and TRBJ1-1, is ETGVTQSPTHLIKTRGQQVTLRCSSQSGHNTVSWYQQALGQGPQFIFQYYREEENGRGNFPPRFSGLQFPNYSSELNVNALELDDSALYLCASSSPGQPNTEAFFGQGTRLTVV.

The J gene is TRBJ2-1, the V gene TRBV30, with 14 bases aligning to TRBD2. The CDR3 totals 17 residues. The V gene end was trimmed by 3 bases and the J gene end by 5 bases; junction bases not matched to a gene: 9. CDR1 is GTSNPN, CDR2 SVGIG, per germline (reference sequence). CDR3 region: CAWSRRLAGGVHNEQFF. CDR3 bases: TGTGCCTGGAGCCGCAGACTAGCGGGAGGGGTACACAATGAGCAGTTCTTC.

The rearrangement uses TRBV7-2 and TRBJ2-2, with D tentatively TRBD1 (6 bases). Germline CDR1 and CDR2: SGHTA and FQGNSA. This CDR3 contains 14 residues. The V and J ends lost 5 bases and 2 bases respectively, with 9 bases between them. The CDR3 loop is CASSLGTNTGELFF. The CDR3 DNA sequence: TGTGCCAGCAGCCTAGGGACAAACACCGGGGAGCTGTTTTTT. The whole variable domain, filled in from reference TRBV7-2 and TRBJ2-2, reads GAGVSQSPSNKVTEKGKDVELRCDPISGHTALYWYRQSLGQGLEFLIYFQGNSAPDKSGLPSDRFSAERTGGSVSTLTIQRTQQEDSAVYLCASSLGTNTGELFFGEGSRLTVL.